Shown below are 24 T cell receptor beta chains from a single sample sequenced in a study of beta chain features in type 1 diabetes. As every portion of the isolated RNA was reverse transcribed, the sequencing read expressed TCRB transcripts. Sequencing used immunoSEQ multiplex PCR; TCRdb keeps in-frame clones, though not all of them. The sample has fewer than 650,000 clones; 15% to 17% are singletons. Sequencing input: naive CD4+ T cells from blood. These receptors all come from a man aged 18 to 29 in good health.

This clone was seen a few times. The chain couples TRBV18 to TRBJ1-2; TRBD1 matches 8 bases. There are 15 residues in the CDR3. V lost 0 bases to trimming and J lost 1 base; unmatched junction nucleotides: 1. The V gene's germline CDR1 is KGHSH and CDR2 LQKENI. Written as DNA, the CDR3 is TGTGCCAGCTCACCACCGGGACAGGTTAACTATGGCTACACCTTC. It encodes CASSPPGQVNYGYTF.

The V gene is TRBV14, the J gene TRBJ2-1; D is ambiguous. The CDR3 covers 15 residues. V lost 1 base and J 9 bases, leaving 16 bases between the germline ends. The V gene's germline CDR1 is SGHDN and CDR2 FVKESK. CDR3 DNA sequence: TGTGCCAGCAGCCAAGGGTGGAGTAGGGTTAGTGAGCAGTTCTTC. Translating it yields CASSQGWSRVSEQFF.

V and J are TRBV15 and TRBJ2-1; D ambiguous. V lost 4 bases to trimming and J lost 4 bases, with 14 bases between them. The length of the CDR3 is 15 residues. The germline gives CDR1 LNHNV, CDR2 YYDKDF (reference sequence). CDR3 DNA sequence: TGTGCCACCAGCACCTTCCTGGGCAGGTACAATGAGCAGTTCTTC. This encodes CATSTFLGRYNEQFF.

The gene calls are TRBV30 and TRBJ2-3; D is perhaps TRBD1 (6 bases). CDR1 is GTSNPN, CDR2 SVGIG, per germline (reference sequence). V lost 4 bases and J 2 bases, leaving 7 bases between the germline ends. The CDR3 has 12 residues. As DNA, the CDR3 is TGTGCCTGGAAGGGGGTCACAGATACGCAGTATTTT. Encoded protein: CAWKGVTDTQYF.

This clone showed up just a few times. V and J are TRBV5-1 and TRBJ2-7; 7 nucleotides agree with TRBD1. With 4 bases clipped from V and 3 bases from J, the junction kept 7 bases outside the gene matches. The length of the CDR3 is 14 residues. CDR1 SGHRS and CDR2 YFSETQ come from the germline V gene. The CDR3 loop reads CASSKSRDSYEQYF. The DNA of the CDR3 is TGCGCCAGCAGCAAATCCCGGGACAGCTACGAGCAGTACTTC.

The CDR3 bases are TGTGCCAGCAGCCAAGGGGGCCTATTTAGCGGGATAGGCGAGCAGTACTTC. Translation: CASSQGGLFSGIGEQYF. This sequence joins TRBV4-2 and TRBJ2-7, with 8 bases identical to TRBD2. This CDR3 region has 17 residues. V lost 1 base and J lost 6; bases outside the gene matches: 14. Per germline, CDR1 LGHNA and CDR2 YNFKEQ.

Concerning this clone itself: The sample contains more than one DNA sequence encoding this CDR3. The J gene is TRBJ1-1, the V gene TRBV7-2; D is ambiguous. CDR3 size: 13 residues. Trimming pared 3 bases from V and 1 base from J, leaving 6 bases between. Germline V gene data show CDR1 as SGHTA and CDR2 as FQGNSA. The CDR3 bases are TGTGCCAGCAGCTTTGGCAGGAACACTGAAGCTTTCTTT. Amino acids: CASSFGRNTEAFF.

V is TRBV9 and J is TRBJ1-1; 8 bases align to TRBD1. The CDR3 has 19 amino acids. The V gene end was trimmed by 0 bases and the J gene end by 0 bases; junction bases not matched to a gene: 13. CDR1 is SGDLS and CDR2 is YYNGEE in the germline V gene. The CDR3 protein is CASSVENGLRDRMNTEAFF. The CDR3 DNA reads as TGTGCCAGCAGCGTAGAGAACGGTTTGAGGGACAGGATGAACACTGAAGCTTTCTTT.

The V call is TRBV5-3, the J call TRBJ2-2, with D unclear. TRBV5-3 is an open reading frame, and its role is uncertain. The CDR3 totals 12 residues. Trimming left V 1 base short and J 6 bases short, with 4 bases between. The CDR3 DNA reads TGTGCCAGAAGCTTGAGCCCCGGGGAGCTGTTTTTT. It encodes CARSLSPGELFF.

The chain links TRBV5-4 to TRBJ2-7, with TRBD2 matching 10 bases. Trimming cost V 4 bases and J 4 bases; bases outside gene matches: 8. The germline CDR1 and CDR2 sequences are SGHNT and YYREEE (reference sequence). The CDR3 has 15 residues. The CDR3 sequence: CASSLPGLASYEQYF. CDR3 bases: TGTGCCAGCAGCCTTCCGGGACTAGCGTCTTACGAGCAGTACTTC.

The table lists this clone with a few counts. This same CDR3 is encoded by further DNA sequences in the sample. V usage is TRBV29-1 and J usage is TRBJ2-5, with 7 bases fitting TRBD2. Per the germline V gene, CDR1 is SQVTM and CDR2 is ANQGSEA. V dropped 2 bases and J dropped 5; count of bases not matched to a gene: 2. CDR3 length equals 12 residues. The CDR3 loop reads CSVESGVETQYF. The CDR3 DNA sequence: TGCAGCGTTGAAAGCGGGGTTGAGACCCAGTACTTC.

The chain carries TRBV5-6 and TRBJ1-5, with 9 bases that match TRBD1. CDR3 length: 16 amino acids. The J segment lost 6 bases and the V segment lost 1 base, leaving 8 bases of the junction unmatched. Germline lookup yields CDR1 SGHDT and CDR2 YYEEEE. The CDR3, as DNA: TGTGCCAGCAGCTTGTCGCGGACAGGGGTAGGTCAGCCCCAGCATTTT. It encodes CASSLSRTGVGQPQHF.

This clone was observed a handful of times. V and J are TRBV4-3 and TRBJ2-3; D assignment may be TRBD1 or TRBD2 (5 bases each). CDR1 is LGHNA and CDR2 is YSLEER in the germline V gene. V lost 4 bases and J 6 bases, leaving 14 bases between the germline ends. This CDR3 has 14 amino acids. The CDR3 coding sequence is TGCGCCAGCAGCCCGAGGGGCCGACTGGATACGCAGTATTTT. Amino acids: CASSPRGRLDTQYF.

This clone showed up just a few times. The gene calls are TRBV11-2 and TRBJ2-5; either TRBD1 or TRBD2 may fit D (5 bases each). The CDR3 is 13 amino acids. Trimming took off 5 bases at V and 2 bases at J, with 9 bases between the two ends. Germline V gene lookup returns CDR1 SGHAT and CDR2 FQNNGV. The CDR3 is CASSTGPQETQYF. The CDR3 bases are TGTGCCAGCAGCACGGGACCGCAAGAGACCCAGTACTTC.

Comments on this clone: The sample has other DNA sequences that encode this CDR3 too. The rearrangement joins TRBV5-1 to TRBJ2-1; D unresolved. From germline, CDR1 is SGHRS and CDR2 YFSETQ. V was trimmed by 3 bases and J by 7 bases, leaving 8 bases between them. The CDR3 totals 12 residues. As DNA, the CDR3 is TGCGCCAGCAGCTCTCCTTCGAATGAGCAGTTCTTC. Its protein is CASSSPSNEQFF.

This clone was detected a few times. V and J are TRBV5-6 and TRBJ2-3, with TRBD1 matching over 10 bases. The germline CDR1 and CDR2 sequences are SGHDT and YYEEEE. The CDR3 runs to 15 residues. Trimming removed 2 bases from V and 4 bases from J; junction bases left unmatched: 4. The CDR3 DNA follows: TGTGCCAGCAGCTTACGACAGGGGGCATCAGATACGCAGTATTTT. It translates to CASSLRQGASDTQYF.

The V gene is TRBV7-2, the J gene TRBJ2-5; D is possibly TRBD2 (6 bases). Germline V gene sequence: CDR1 SGHTA, CDR2 FQGNSA. The V and J ends lost 5 bases and 0 bases respectively, with 10 bases between them. The CDR3 spans 14 residues. The CDR3 DNA is TGTGCCAGCAGCCAGTCTAGCGACCAAGAGACCCAGTACTTC. This sequence encodes CASSQSSDQETQYF.

The V and J genes are TRBV25-1 and TRBJ2-3; D is unclear. Germline CDR1 reads MGHDK; CDR2 reads SYGVNS. This CDR3 spans 13 amino acids. V lost 2 bases to trimming and J lost 4 bases, with 7 bases between them. CDR3 in DNA: TGTGCCAGCAGTGAAGGTGGGGCAGATACGCAGTATTTT. This translates into CASSEGGADTQYF.

The rearrangement links TRBV2 to TRBJ2-6; D is unresolved. CDR3 length: 15 residues. The germline V and J ends were trimmed by 4 bases and 0 bases, with 7 bases remaining between them. Germline V lookup: CDR1 SNHLY, CDR2 FYNNEI. CDR3 nucleotides: TGTGCCAGCAGTGCAGGTACCTCTGGGGCCAACGTCCTGACTTTC. It specifies CASSAGTSGANVLTF.

J is TRBJ2-5 and V is TRBV5-1; D is possibly TRBD1 (5 bases). Trimming cost V 7 bases and J 5 bases, with 15 bases left between them. CDR3 length: 13 amino acids. CDR1 and CDR2 (germline): SGHRS, YFSETQ. CDR3 in amino acids: CASLTLPGETQYF. CDR3 bases: TGCGCCAGCCTCACCTTACCAGGGGAGACCCAGTACTTC.

This clone was seen more than once but under ten times. The chain couples TRBV25-1 to TRBJ1-2, with no clear D. V lost 1 base to trimming and J lost 8 bases, with 20 bases between them. The CDR3 loop spans 16 amino acids. Germline-derived CDR1 and CDR2 are MGHDK and SYGVNS. The CDR3 is CASSEFYGKGKDGYTF. CDR3 bases: TGTGCCAGCAGTGAATTTTATGGCAAAGGGAAAGACGGCTACACCTTC.

This clone was detected a few times. The genes are TRBV29-1 and TRBJ2-5; TRBD1 aligns across 7 bases. V lost 6 bases to trimming and J lost 2 bases; unmatched junction nucleotides: 9. The CDR3 contains 14 residues. Germline assignment: CDR1 SQVTM and CDR2 ANQGSEA. CDR3 in DNA: TGCAGCGTCCCGAAGGGGGACAGACAAGAGACCCAGTACTTC. It encodes CSVPKGDRQETQYF. Filled out from reference TRBV29-1 and TRBJ2-5, the complete variable domain reads SAVISQKPSRDICQRGTSLTIQCQVDSQVTMMFWYRQQPGQSLTLIATANQGSEATYESGFVIDKFPISRPNLTFSTLTVSNMSPEDSSIYLCSVPKGDRQETQYFGPGTRLLVL.

This chain uses TRBV9 with TRBJ1-1; TRBD1 matches 8 bases. V lost 3 bases and J lost 7; bases outside the gene matches: 8. The CDR3 is 14 amino acids. Germline values: CDR1 SGDLS, CDR2 YYNGEE. In nucleotides, the CDR3 is TGTGCCAGCAGCGAAGCCAGGGGGCTCGGTGAAGCTTTCTTT. Amino acids: CASSEARGLGEAFF.

This rearrangement joins TRBV9 to TRBJ1-2, with TRBD1 as a possible D gene (6 bases). From germline, CDR1 is SGDLS and CDR2 YYNGEE. Trimming took off 4 bases at V and 4 bases at J, with 14 bases between the two ends. The CDR3 is 14 amino acids. The CDR3 DNA sequence: TGTGCCAGCAGCCGAGAGGACAGTTCCTATGGCTACACCTTC. It specifies CASSREDSSYGYTF.